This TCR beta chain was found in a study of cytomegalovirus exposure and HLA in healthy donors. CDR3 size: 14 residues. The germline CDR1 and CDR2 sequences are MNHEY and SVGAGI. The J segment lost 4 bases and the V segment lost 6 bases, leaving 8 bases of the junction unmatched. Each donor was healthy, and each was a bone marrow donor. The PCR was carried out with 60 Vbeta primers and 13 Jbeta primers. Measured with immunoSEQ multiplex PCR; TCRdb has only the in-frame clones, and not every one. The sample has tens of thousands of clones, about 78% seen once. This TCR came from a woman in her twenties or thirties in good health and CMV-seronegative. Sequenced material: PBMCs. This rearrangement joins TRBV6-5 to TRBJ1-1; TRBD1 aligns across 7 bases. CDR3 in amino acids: CASRKYRGITEAFF. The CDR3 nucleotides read TGTGCCAGCAGGAAATACAGGGGAATCACTGAAGCTTTCTTT.